This TCR beta chain was identified in a study of cytomegalovirus exposure and HLA in healthy donors (TCRdb year 2017). Describing the broader study: In an earlier analysis of 550 to 750 of the donors, 276 Gb of sequence data and approximately 100 million unique TCR beta sequences from roughly 190 million T cells were reported. A later analysis re-analyzed previously published TCR beta repertoires from 600 to 850 donors and added high-resolution HLA genotyping to study TCR occurrence patterns. Roughly 5 DR-DQ haplotypes were handled as single units for association and clustering, since linkage in the cohort was strong. To predict cytomegalovirus infection status, the study combined high-throughput TCR immunosequencing, statistical association of individual TCRs with disease status, and machine learning. All discovery cohort repertoires had been generated using a single sequencing platform. In a later genetic analysis, genome-wide SNP genotypes for about 55% of the roughly 700 donors were used, and that subset was treated as a discovery cohort. Among the roughly 400 genotyped donors, around 79% belonged to the genetic ancestry cluster associated with self-reported Caucasian donors. The aim of the study was to test whether cataloging public T cell receptors could identify signatures of past pathogen exposure. The number of donors typed differed by locus, with roughly 620-630 for A, B, C, DRB1 and DQB1, more than 500 for DQA1, approximately 580 for DPA1, and some 440 for DPB1. The T cell repertoires of about 700 subjects were profiled by immunosequencing and related to cytomegalovirus serostatus. In addition to the first cohort of 666 subjects, a separate validation cohort of 100 to 150 different subjects was used. Donor age, sex, ethnicity and CMV serostatus were collected together with the repertoire data. In an earlier analysis of about 590 of the donors, high-throughput TCR beta sequencing was used to judge whether each TCR beta V gene segment behaved as functional or pseudogenic. HLA typing included class I and class II loci at four-digit resolution. Around 300 gigabases of sequencing data and 80 million or so unique TCR sequences were included in an early release covering about 600 HLA-typed donors. The later analysis used no new phenotypic data to find candidate immune exposures, relying instead on TCR beta sequences and their occurrence across donors. On average, roughly 250,000 unique TCR beta nucleotide sequences were sequenced per donor among a few hundred genotyped donors of the cohort, with roughly 18% of those sequences being non-productive.

Libraries were built with the immunoSEQ multiplex PCR assay. A mixture of 60 forward primers for TCR Vbeta segments and 13 reverse primers for TCR Jbeta segments was used in the multiplex PCR. A multiplex PCR assay on genomic DNA amplified the CDR3 region of rearranged TCR beta genes. On the Illumina HiSeq System, the amplified TCR beta libraries were sequenced as 87-base-pair reads. As for the authors' bioinformatics: Across the roughly 670 repertoires, a later analysis counted some 80 million unique TCR beta chains, 9.5 million to 12 million of which were shared by at least two donors. To remove PCR and sequencing errors, raw reads were error-corrected and collapsed into unique sequences using a nearest-neighbor algorithm that merged closely related sequences. To assign V, D and J gene segments, CDR3 sequences were aligned to IMGT reference sequences. Each retained sequence needed at least a six-nucleotide match to both a V gene segment and a J gene segment. A rearrangement counted as productive if the CDR3 had no stop codons and remained in frame with V and J, and every other rearrangement counted as non-productive. Following IMGT convention, CDR3 was defined as the stretch from the second conserved V-encoded cysteine up to the conserved J-encoded phenylalanine. The earlier analysis of about 530 of the donors excluded any sequence lacking an unambiguous match to a single V gene segment. In an earlier analysis of roughly 600 of the donors, a V segment was called functional when productive rearrangements were above 56.7%, and segregating when the standard deviation between donors exceeded 5%. A statistical classification framework was built to diagnose cytomegalovirus status from the catalog of TCR beta chain sequences. In a later analysis, TCR nucleotide sequences were compared against IMGT/GENE-DB human TR gene sequences so that V and J genes could be assigned. Using the TCRdist pipeline, a later analysis assigned CDR3 sequences along with most-parsimonious VDJ recombination scenarios. A later analysis defined each TCR beta chain by its CDR3 amino acid sequence plus V-gene family, and excluded reads lacking a unique V-gene family. In a later analysis, some 600 highly shared, low-generation-probability nucleotide sequences were removed to address suspected cross-contamination and a sequencing artifact. In a later analysis, a clonal expansion index was calculated for each public chain from normalized within-repertoire ranks of inferred template counts. In a later analysis, generation probabilities were computed using a VDJ recombination model fitted to out-of-frame rearrangements, and the results were checked against IGoR. Hypergeometric tests were used in a later analysis to score TCR-TCR, TCR-HLA and TCR-CMV co-occurrence, with a repertoire-size bias correction applied to the TCR pairs. False discovery rates were estimated in a later analysis by permuting HLA or CMV assignments 20 times. A later analysis grouped co-occurring TCRs with DBSCAN, adding TCRdist sequence similarity when clustering within HLA-allele-positive subsets. Repertoires with fewer than 30,000 or more than 120,000 public chains, plus five repertoires with anomalous nucleotide sharing, were excluded from co-occurrence clustering. TCRdb stores this immuneACCESS table with in-frame sequences only. Part of the clones is absent; in the studies checked, under half of the shortfall reflects unresolved V genes, and no reason is known for the rest. That table is the source of V, J and clone size, and D and trimming were worked out from the DNA. A total of around 96,000 clones appear in this sample, 55% to 75% of them only once. The top ten hold more than 2.5% of the sample.

The cohort consisted of approximately 670 healthy bone marrow donors. All cohort members were sampled while nominally healthy, although unrecorded immune exposures were likely present. The donor tested CMV seronegative and was one of the 352 seronegative cohort members. A peripheral blood sample was provided by each donor, and peripheral blood mononuclear cells were used for TCR beta sequencing. Genomic DNA extraction from the blood cell samples was performed with the Qiagen DNeasy Blood Extraction Kit. As concerns this clone: Its recognized antigen is unknown. Base qualities are not at hand, and no much larger clone is one base apart.

Via the germline V gene, CDR1 is SGHTA and CDR2 FQGNSA. The cysteine opens and the phenylalanine closes a CDR3 of 15 amino acids. Only CDR3 DNA remains: 45 bases, in frame from the first base. Germline trimming: 4 bases from V, 12 bases from J; junction bases outside gene matches: 11. On the study overall, not on this receptor specifically: A later analysis found that most CMV-associated TCR beta chains appeared HLA-restricted, with HLA associations seemingly driven largely by CMV exposure. A total of 150 to 200 TCR beta chains were listed by the study as associated with cytomegalovirus. Across donors, most TCR sequences were observed very rarely, whereas some public TCRs were present in many individuals. In vitro tests confirmed that three of the cytomegalovirus-associated TCR beta chains recognize cytomegalovirus antigens. The classifier was reported to diagnose cytomegalovirus status with high specificity and sensitivity in both the original and validation cohorts. A further reported finding was that TCR beta sequences accurately predicted the HLA-A and HLA-B alleles for most subjects in the first cohort. In a later analysis, about 17,000 TCR beta sequences were associated with specific HLA alleles at a false discovery rate of 0.05. Immune exposure information for the cohort was limited to CMV serostatus. It was suggested by the authors that the approach could potentially be generalized to other disease states and immunological phenotypes. In a later analysis, several top co-occurrence clusters were reported to appear linked to parvovirus B19, influenza, CMV and Epstein-Barr virus. HLA typing was unavailable for some donors at each locus, so association tests used only the typed subset. In a later analysis, the rate of TCR association differed among HLA loci, with DRB1 alleles having the most associated TCRs and HLA-C alleles having the fewest. In a later analysis, HLA-associated TCR beta chains were found to be more clonally expanded and to have lower generation probabilities than equally common non-associated chains. Correlated functional status among segregating V segments might be attributable to linkage disequilibrium, but an unknown experimental factor could not be ruled out. Strong co-occurrence of HLA alleles, especially DR and DQ, made assigning TCR associations to individual alleles difficult. A group of highly shared sequence variants was considered likely to be a technical artifact of the sequencing pipeline. According to a later genetic analysis, donors in an Asian-associated ancestry cluster had fewer N-insertions in productive TCRs than the approximately 670-donor mean. In a later genetic analysis, a missense DCLRE1C variant was associated with V-gene and J-gene trimming of TCR beta chains, and the association was replicated in an independent cohort. In an earlier analysis of about 600 of the donors, most TCR beta V segments appeared in productive rearrangements about 87% or about 30% of the time, broadly matching IMGT annotations. The 87-base-pair reads could not distinguish some IMGT-functional V segments, including TRBV6-2 and TRBV6-3, so those segments were excluded. Only TCR beta chains were sequenced in this cohort, and the absence of alpha or paired-chain data limited detectable features. Presence/absence analyses assumed roughly uniform sequencing depth across donors, an assumption that may not hold. Approximately 16 rarely observed V segments, including chromosome 9 orphons, were excluded from the earlier analysis of about 600 of the donors because counts were too low.

The chain is made from TRBV7-2 and TRBJ2-1; 11 junctional bases match TRBD2. The sequencing input was PBMCs. The source is a man aged 55-75 years in good health and CMV-seronegative. CDR3 sequence: CASSSQLAGALRQFF. The nucleotide sequence is TGTGCCAGCAGCTCACAACTAGCGGGGGCCCTGCGGCAGTTCTTC.